This T cell receptor beta chain derives from a study of beta chain features in type 1 diabetes. Study conclusions and caveats: Shorter TCRB CDR3s, moderately but significantly so, marked every one of the four CD4+ subsets in Type 1 diabetes patients.

The investigators reverse transcribed all of the isolated RNA, so they sequenced expressed TCRB transcripts. Libraries were prepared by immunoSEQ multiplex PCR; TCRdb keeps only in-frame clonotypes and omits some of them. The table includes about 700,000 clones, roughly 13% detected once. Between the trimmed V and J ends, which lost 0 bases and 6 bases, there was a span of 7 bases. The CDR3 has 14 residues. Germline V lookup: CDR1 SGHRS, CDR2 YFSETQ. Concerning this clone: Its matching antigen is unknown.

V gene TRBV5-1 combines with J gene TRBJ1-6; no definite D call. The sample comprised naive CD4+ T cells from blood. The origin of this receptor is a man aged 18 to 29 with type 1 diabetes. CDR3: CASSLGTTNSPLHF. The DNA of the CDR3 is TGCGCCAGCAGCTTGGGGACCACTAATTCACCCCTCCACTTT.